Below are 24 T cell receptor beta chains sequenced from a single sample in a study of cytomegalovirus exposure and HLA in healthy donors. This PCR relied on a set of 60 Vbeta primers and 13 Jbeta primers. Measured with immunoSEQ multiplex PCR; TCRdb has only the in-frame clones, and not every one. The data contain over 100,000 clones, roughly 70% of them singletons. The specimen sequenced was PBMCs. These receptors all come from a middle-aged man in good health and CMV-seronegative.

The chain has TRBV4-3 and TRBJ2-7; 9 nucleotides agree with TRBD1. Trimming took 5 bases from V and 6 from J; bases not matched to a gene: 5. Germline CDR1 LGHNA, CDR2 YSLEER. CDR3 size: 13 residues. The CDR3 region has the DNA TGCGCCAGCAGCTCGGACAGGGGAGGCGAGCAGTACTTC. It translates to CASSSDRGGEQYF.

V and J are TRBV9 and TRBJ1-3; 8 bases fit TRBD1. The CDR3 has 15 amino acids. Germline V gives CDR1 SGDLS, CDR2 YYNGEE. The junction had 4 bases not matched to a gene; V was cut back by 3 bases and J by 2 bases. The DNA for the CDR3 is TGTGCCAGCAGCGACGGGACAGGTGCTGGAAACACCATATATTTT. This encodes CASSDGTGAGNTIYF.

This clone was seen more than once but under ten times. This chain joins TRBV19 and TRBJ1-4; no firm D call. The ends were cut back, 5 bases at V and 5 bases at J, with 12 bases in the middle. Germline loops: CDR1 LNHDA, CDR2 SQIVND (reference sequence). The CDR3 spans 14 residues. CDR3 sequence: CASSARLGNEKLFF. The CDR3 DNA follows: TGTGCCAGTAGTGCACGTCTGGGCAATGAAAAACTGTTTTTT.

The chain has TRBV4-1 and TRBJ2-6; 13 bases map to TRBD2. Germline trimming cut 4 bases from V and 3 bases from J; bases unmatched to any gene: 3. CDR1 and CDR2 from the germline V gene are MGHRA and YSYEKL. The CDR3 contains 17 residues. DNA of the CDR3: TGCGCCAGCAGCCTCACTAGCGGGGGGGTTGGGGCCAACGTCCTGACTTTC. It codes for CASSLTSGGVGANVLTF.

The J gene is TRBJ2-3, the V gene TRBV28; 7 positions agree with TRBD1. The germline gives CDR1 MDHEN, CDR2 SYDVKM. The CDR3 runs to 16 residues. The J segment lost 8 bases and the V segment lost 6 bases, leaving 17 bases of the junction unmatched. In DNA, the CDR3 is TGTGCCAGCAGCATCAGACAGGGCGTCCCTATGGGTACGCAGTATTTT. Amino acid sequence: CASSIRQGVPMGTQYF.

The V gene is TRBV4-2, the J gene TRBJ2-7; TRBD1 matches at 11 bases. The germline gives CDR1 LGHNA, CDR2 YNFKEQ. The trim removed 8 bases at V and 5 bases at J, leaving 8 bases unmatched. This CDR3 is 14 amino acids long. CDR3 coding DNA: TGTGCCAGCGCTTTAGGACAGGGGGCGAACGAGCAGTACTTC. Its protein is CASALGQGANEQYF.

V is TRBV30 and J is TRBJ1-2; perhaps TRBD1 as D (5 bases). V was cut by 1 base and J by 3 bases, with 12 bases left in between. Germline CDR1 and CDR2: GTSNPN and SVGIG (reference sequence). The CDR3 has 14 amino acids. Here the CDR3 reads CAWSGDRHYYGYTF. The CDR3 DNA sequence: TGTGCCTGGAGTGGAGACAGACACTACTATGGCTACACCTTC.

DNA of the CDR3: TGTGCCAGTACCCCGGGGGGTAACACCGGGGAGCTGTTTTTT. Its translation: CASTPGGNTGELFF. J is TRBJ2-2 and V is TRBV19; the match to TRBD2 covers 7 bases. This CDR3 has 14 amino acids. CDR1 is LNHDA and CDR2 is SQIVND in the germline V gene (reference sequence). The V gene end was trimmed by 7 bases and the J gene end by 2 bases; junction bases not matched to a gene: 4.

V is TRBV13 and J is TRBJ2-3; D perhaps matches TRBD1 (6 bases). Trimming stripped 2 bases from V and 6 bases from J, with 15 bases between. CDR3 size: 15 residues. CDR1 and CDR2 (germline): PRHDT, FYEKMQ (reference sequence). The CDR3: CASSLLFQGKDTQYF. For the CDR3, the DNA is TGTGCCAGCAGCTTATTGTTCCAGGGGAAGGATACGCAGTATTTT. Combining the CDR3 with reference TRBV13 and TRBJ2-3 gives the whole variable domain AAGVIQSPRHLIKEKRETATLKCYPIPRHDTVYWYQQGPGQDPQFLISFYEKMQSDKGSIPDRFSAQQFSDYHSELNMSSLELGDSALYFCASSLLFQGKDTQYFGPGTRLTVL.

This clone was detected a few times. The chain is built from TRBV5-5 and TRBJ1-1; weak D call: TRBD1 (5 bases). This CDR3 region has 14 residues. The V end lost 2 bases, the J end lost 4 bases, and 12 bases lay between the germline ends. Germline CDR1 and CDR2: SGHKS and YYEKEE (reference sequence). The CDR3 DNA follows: TGTGCCAGCAGCTTACAGGTACGGTCCACTGAAGCTTTCTTT. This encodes CASSLQVRSTEAFF.

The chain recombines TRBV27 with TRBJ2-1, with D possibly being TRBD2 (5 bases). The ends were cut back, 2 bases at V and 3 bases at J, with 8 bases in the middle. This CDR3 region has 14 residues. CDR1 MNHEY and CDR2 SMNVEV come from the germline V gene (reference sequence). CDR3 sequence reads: CASSLLGLYNEQFF. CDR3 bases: TGTGCCAGCAGTTTACTAGGACTCTACAATGAGCAGTTCTTC.

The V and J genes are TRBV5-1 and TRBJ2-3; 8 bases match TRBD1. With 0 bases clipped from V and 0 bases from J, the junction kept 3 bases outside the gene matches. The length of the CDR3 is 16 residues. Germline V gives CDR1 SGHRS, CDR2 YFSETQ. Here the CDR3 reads CASSLGTGHSTDTQYF. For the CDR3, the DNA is TGCGCCAGCAGCTTGGGGACAGGGCATAGCACAGATACGCAGTATTTT.

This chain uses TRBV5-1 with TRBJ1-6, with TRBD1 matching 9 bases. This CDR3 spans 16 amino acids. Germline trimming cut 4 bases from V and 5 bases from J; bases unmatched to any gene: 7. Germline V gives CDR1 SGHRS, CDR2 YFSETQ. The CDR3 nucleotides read TGCGCCAGCAGCCCGGGACAGGGTATCGATAATTCACCCCTCCACTTT. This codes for CASSPGQGIDNSPLHF.

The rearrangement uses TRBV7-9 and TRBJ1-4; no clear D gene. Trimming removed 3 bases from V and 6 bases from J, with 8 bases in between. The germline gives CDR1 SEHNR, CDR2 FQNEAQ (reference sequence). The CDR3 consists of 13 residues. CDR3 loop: CASSLYLDEKLFF. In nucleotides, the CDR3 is TGTGCCAGCAGCTTGTATTTAGATGAAAAACTGTTTTTT.

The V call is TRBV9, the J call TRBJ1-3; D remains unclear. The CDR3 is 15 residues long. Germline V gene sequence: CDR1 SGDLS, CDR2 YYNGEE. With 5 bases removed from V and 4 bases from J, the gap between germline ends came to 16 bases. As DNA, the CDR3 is TGTGCCAGCAGAGAGAGGGAGGCATGGGGAAACACCATATATTTT. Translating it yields CASREREAWGNTIYF.

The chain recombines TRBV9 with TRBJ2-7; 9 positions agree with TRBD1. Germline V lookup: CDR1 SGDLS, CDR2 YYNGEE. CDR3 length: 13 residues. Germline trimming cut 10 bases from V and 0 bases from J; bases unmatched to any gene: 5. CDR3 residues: CASGTGSSYEQYF. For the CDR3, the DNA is TGTGCCTCGGGGACAGGGAGCTCCTACGAGCAGTACTTC.

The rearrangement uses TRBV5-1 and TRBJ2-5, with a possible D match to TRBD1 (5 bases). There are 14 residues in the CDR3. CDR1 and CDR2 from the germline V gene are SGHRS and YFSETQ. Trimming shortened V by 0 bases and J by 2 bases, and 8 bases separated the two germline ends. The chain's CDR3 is CASSLGQGQETQYF. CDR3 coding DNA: TGCGCCAGCAGCTTGGGCCAGGGTCAAGAGACCCAGTACTTC.

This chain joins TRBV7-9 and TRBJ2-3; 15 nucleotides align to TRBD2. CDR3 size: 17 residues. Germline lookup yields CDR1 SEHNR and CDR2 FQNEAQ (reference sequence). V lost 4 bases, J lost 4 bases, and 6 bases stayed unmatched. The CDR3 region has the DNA TGTGCCAGCAGCTCCGGGACTAGCGGGGGGCGGGCAGATACGCAGTATTTT. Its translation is CASSSGTSGGRADTQYF.

The CDR3 sequence is CATSRESSGAGYNEQFF. CDR3 DNA: TGTGCCACCAGCAGAGAAAGTAGCGGGGCCGGATACAATGAGCAGTTCTTC. The chain has TRBV15 and TRBJ2-1; 8 bases line up with TRBD2. The CDR3 extends over 17 amino acids. Germline trimming cut 0 bases from V and 4 bases from J; bases unmatched to any gene: 8. Per germline, CDR1 LNHNV and CDR2 YYDKDF (reference sequence).

The chain's CDR3 is CASSFRGNQGSTYTGELFF. DNA for the CDR3: TGTGCCAGCAGTTTCCGGGGAAACCAAGGTTCAACCTACACCGGGGAGCTGTTTTTT. The chain recombines TRBV28 with TRBJ2-2; weak D call: TRBD2 (5 bases). CDR3 size: 19 residues. The germline CDR1 and CDR2 sequences are MDHEN and SYDVKM. Trimming shortened V by 3 bases and J by 3 bases, and 23 bases separated the two germline ends.

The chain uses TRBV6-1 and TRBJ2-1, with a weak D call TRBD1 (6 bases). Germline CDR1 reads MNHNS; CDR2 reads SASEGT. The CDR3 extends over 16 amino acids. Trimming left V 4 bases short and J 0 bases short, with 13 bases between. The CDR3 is CASSARGHYSYNEQFF. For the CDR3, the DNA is TGTGCCAGCAGTGCCAGGGGACACTACTCCTACAATGAGCAGTTCTTC.

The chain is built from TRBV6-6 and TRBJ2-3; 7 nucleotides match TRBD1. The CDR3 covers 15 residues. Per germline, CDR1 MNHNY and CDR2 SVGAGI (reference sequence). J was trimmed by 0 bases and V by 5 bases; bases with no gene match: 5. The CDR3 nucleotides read TGTGCCAGCAGTCTCTGGACAGGTAGCACAGATACGCAGTATTTT. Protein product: CASSLWTGSTDTQYF.

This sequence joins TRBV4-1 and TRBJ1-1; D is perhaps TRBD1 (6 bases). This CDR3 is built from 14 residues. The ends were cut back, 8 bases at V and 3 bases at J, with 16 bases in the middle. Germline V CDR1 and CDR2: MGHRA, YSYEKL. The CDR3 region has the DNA TGCGCCAGCGAGGGGGTGGCGGGGGACACTGAAGCTTTCTTT. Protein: CASEGVAGDTEAFF.

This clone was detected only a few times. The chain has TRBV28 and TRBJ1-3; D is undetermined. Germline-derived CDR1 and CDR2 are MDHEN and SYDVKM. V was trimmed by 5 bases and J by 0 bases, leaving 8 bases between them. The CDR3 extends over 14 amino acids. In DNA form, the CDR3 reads TGTGCCAGCAGTAATAGCGGCTCTGGAAACACCATATATTTT. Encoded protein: CASSNSGSGNTIYF.